A selection of T cell receptor beta chains follows, all from one sample in a study of blood T cell repertoires in COVID-19. TCRdb's table, derived via immunoSEQ multiplex PCR, lists solely in-frame clones and lacks some. The sample has some 260,000 clones; just over 90% are singletons. Sequences were obtained from PBMCs or T cells enriched from blood (not recorded which). The receptors stem from a woman aged 18-29 years who had recovered from COVID-19. CDR3s include the opening cysteine and the closing phenylalanine or tryptophan. Each record gives: J gene, clone size, V gene, D gene, CDR3 protein, CDR3 DNA. A D gene is named only where the DNA matches it firmly. Size tells how often a clone was seen (once, few, many) or the class of an expanded clone, and some rows leave it out.

j_call: TRBJ2-7; clone_size: once; v_call: TRBV14; d_call: NA; cdr3_aa: CASSQVSAGGEQYF; cdr3_nt: TGTGCCAGCAGCCAAGTCTCGGCAGGGGGGGAGCAGTACTTC
j_call: TRBJ2-1; clone_size: once; v_call: TRBV4-1; d_call: NA; cdr3_aa: CASGTVYEQFF; cdr3_nt: TGCGCCAGCGGTACAGTCTATGAGCAGTTCTTC
j_call: TRBJ1-5; clone_size: NA; v_call: TRBV6-2/TRBV6-3; d_call: NA; cdr3_aa: CASSRQTGRYNQPQHF; cdr3_nt: TGTGCCAGCAGCCGCCAAACGGGAAGATACAATCAGCCCCAGCATTTT
j_call: TRBJ2-1; clone_size: NA; v_call: TRBV12-3/TRBV12-4; d_call: NA; cdr3_aa: CASSLRSSGEQFF; cdr3_nt: TGTGCCAGCAGTTTAAGGAGCTCGGGTGAGCAGTTCTTC
j_call: TRBJ1-3; clone_size: once; v_call: TRBV19; d_call: TRBD1; cdr3_aa: CASSPGTAGNTIYF; cdr3_nt: TGTGCCAGTAGCCCGGGGACAGCCGGAAACACCATATATTTT
j_call: TRBJ1-2; clone_size: NA; v_call: TRBV2; d_call: TRBD1; cdr3_aa: CASTTGAEHGYTF; cdr3_nt: TGTGCCAGCACGACAGGGGCTGAACACGGCTACACCTTC
j_call: TRBJ1-1; clone_size: NA; v_call: TRBV11-3; d_call: TRBD1; cdr3_aa: CASSLQGGTEAFF; cdr3_nt: TGTGCCAGCAGTCTCCAGGGGGGCACTGAAGCTTTCTTT
j_call: TRBJ2-7; clone_size: NA; v_call: TRBV11-2; d_call: TRBD2; cdr3_aa: CASSLGLAGLYEQYF; cdr3_nt: TGTGCCAGCAGCTTAGGACTAGCAGGTTTATACGAGCAGTACTTC
j_call: TRBJ1-5; clone_size: NA; v_call: TRBV10-3; d_call: TRBD1; cdr3_aa: CATRTGAQPQHF; cdr3_nt: TGTGCCACCCGGACAGGGGCGCAGCCCCAGCATTTT
j_call: TRBJ1-2; clone_size: NA; v_call: TRBV4-2; d_call: NA; cdr3_aa: CASSQDSLTVNYGYTF; cdr3_nt: TGTGCCAGCAGCCAAGATTCGCTTACGGTTAACTATGGCTACACCTTC
j_call: TRBJ2-5; clone_size: NA; v_call: TRBV19; d_call: NA; cdr3_aa: CASSIEAPSSTQYF; cdr3_nt: TGTGCCAGTAGTATAGAGGCTCCTTCAAGTACCCAGTACTTC
j_call: TRBJ2-7; clone_size: few; v_call: TRBV28; d_call: TRBD1; cdr3_aa: CASNRGWYEQYF; cdr3_nt: TGTGCCAGTAACAGGGGCTGGTACGAGCAGTACTTC
j_call: TRBJ1-1; clone_size: NA; v_call: TRBV7-9; d_call: NA; cdr3_aa: CASSSMQGSNTEAFF; cdr3_nt: TGTGCCAGCAGCTCGATGCAGGGCTCGAACACTGAAGCTTTCTTT
j_call: TRBJ2-7; clone_size: NA; v_call: TRBV3-1/TRBV3-2; d_call: TRBD2; cdr3_aa: CASGGLGGTYEQYF; cdr3_nt: TGTGCCAGCGGGGGACTAGGAGGGACCTACGAGCAGTACTTC
j_call: TRBJ1-1; clone_size: NA; v_call: TRBV11-3; d_call: NA; cdr3_aa: CASSPQGLWGAFF; cdr3_nt: TGTGCCAGCAGCCCCCAGGGCCTGTGGGGAGCTTTCTTT
j_call: TRBJ2-7; clone_size: NA; v_call: TRBV4-1; d_call: TRBD1; cdr3_aa: CASSQVKLRDRSNHEQYF; cdr3_nt: TGCGCCAGCAGCCAAGTCAAACTCCGGGACAGGAGTAATCACGAGCAGTACTTC
j_call: TRBJ1-1; clone_size: NA; v_call: TRBV11-1; d_call: NA; cdr3_aa: CASSSRKSRENTEAFF; cdr3_nt: TGTGCCAGCAGCTCCCGAAAATCACGGGAGAACACTGAAGCTTTCTTT
j_call: TRBJ2-1; clone_size: NA; v_call: TRBV11-1; d_call: NA; cdr3_aa: CASSSDSYNEQFF; cdr3_nt: TGTGCCAGCAGCTCGGACAGCTACAATGAGCAGTTCTTC
j_call: TRBJ2-5; clone_size: NA; v_call: TRBV5-6; d_call: NA; cdr3_aa: CASSRAEETQYF; cdr3_nt: TGTGCCAGCAGCCGAGCGGAAGAGACCCAGTACTTC
j_call: TRBJ1-3; clone_size: NA; v_call: TRBV6-5; d_call: TRBD1; cdr3_aa: CASSYPWDSSGNTIYF; cdr3_nt: TGTGCCAGCAGTTACCCGTGGGACAGCTCTGGAAACACCATATATTTT
j_call: TRBJ1-2; clone_size: NA; v_call: TRBV4-1; d_call: NA; cdr3_aa: CASSPIDGQGTGGYTF; cdr3_nt: TGCGCCAGCAGCCCAATCGATGGCCAGGGGACGGGTGGCTACACCTTC
j_call: TRBJ1-4; clone_size: NA; v_call: TRBV5-1; d_call: TRBD1; cdr3_aa: CASSPGQSNEKLFF; cdr3_nt: TGCGCCAGCAGCCCGGGACAGAGTAATGAAAAACTGTTTTTT
j_call: TRBJ2-2; clone_size: NA; v_call: TRBV5-8; d_call: TRBD1; cdr3_aa: CASRWTGAGTGELFF; cdr3_nt: TGTGCCAGCAGATGGACAGGGGCCGGCACCGGGGAGCTGTTTTTT
j_call: TRBJ2-2; clone_size: NA; v_call: TRBV5-6; d_call: NA; cdr3_aa: CASSLGSTGELFF; cdr3_nt: TGTGCCAGCAGTCTCGGGTCCACCGGGGAGCTGTTTTTT
j_call: TRBJ1-1; clone_size: NA; v_call: TRBV7-2; d_call: TRBD1; cdr3_aa: CASSRGQGAGEAFF; cdr3_nt: TGTGCCAGCAGCCGGGGACAGGGGGCGGGTGAAGCTTTCTTT
j_call: TRBJ2-7; clone_size: NA; v_call: TRBV10-3; d_call: NA; cdr3_aa: CAISGGVRRYTGDLRGGVYEQYF; cdr3_nt: TGTGCCATCAGTGGGGGGGTGCGGCGCTACACCGGCGACTTACGAGGCGGGGTTTACGAGCAGTACTTC
j_call: TRBJ1-5; clone_size: NA; v_call: TRBV6-5; d_call: NA; cdr3_aa: CASSGRTGNQPQHF; cdr3_nt: TGTGCCAGCAGCGGACGGACAGGCAATCAGCCCCAGCATTTT
j_call: TRBJ1-1; clone_size: NA; v_call: TRBV24-1; d_call: NA; cdr3_aa: CATSDPRDMNTEAFF; cdr3_nt: TGTGCCACCAGTGATCCCCGGGACATGAACACTGAAGCTTTCTTT
j_call: TRBJ2-3; clone_size: NA; v_call: TRBV25-1; d_call: TRBD2; cdr3_aa: CASSDQTTSGSADTQYF; cdr3_nt: TGTGCCAGCAGTGATCAAACGACTAGCGGGAGCGCAGATACGCAGTATTTT
j_call: TRBJ2-7; clone_size: few; v_call: TRBV27; d_call: NA; cdr3_aa: CASSHQGSPYEQYF; cdr3_nt: TGTGCCAGCAGTCACCAGGGGTCCCCCTACGAGCAGTACTTC
j_call: TRBJ2-1; clone_size: NA; v_call: TRBV2; d_call: TRBD2; cdr3_aa: CASSEYMQNAGGEQFF; cdr3_nt: TGTGCCAGCAGTGAATACATGCAAAACGCGGGGGGTGAGCAGTTCTTC
j_call: TRBJ1-6; clone_size: few; v_call: TRBV7-2; d_call: TRBD1; cdr3_aa: CASSSGQAGLGPLHF; cdr3_nt: TGTGCCAGCAGCTCGGGACAGGCAGGCCTTGGGCCCCTCCACTTT
j_call: TRBJ2-7; clone_size: NA; v_call: TRBV3-1/TRBV3-2; d_call: TRBD2; cdr3_aa: CASSYGLAGGYGTGQYF; cdr3_nt: TGTGCCAGCAGCTACGGACTAGCGGGAGGTTACGGAACGGGGCAGTACTTC
j_call: TRBJ1-1; clone_size: NA; v_call: TRBV27; d_call: TRBD1; cdr3_aa: CASSPPGTGPDTEAFF; cdr3_nt: TGTGCCAGCAGTCCCCCCGGGACAGGGCCGGACACTGAAGCTTTCTTT
j_call: TRBJ1-1; clone_size: NA; v_call: TRBV5-4; d_call: TRBD1; cdr3_aa: CASSPGQGATEAFF; cdr3_nt: TGTGCCAGCAGCCCGGGACAGGGGGCTACTGAAGCTTTCTTT
j_call: TRBJ1-4; clone_size: NA; v_call: TRBV5-1; d_call: NA; cdr3_aa: CASSLRSDEKLFF; cdr3_nt: TGCGCCAGCAGCTTGAGGAGCGATGAAAAACTGTTTTTT
j_call: TRBJ2-2; clone_size: few; v_call: TRBV5-1; d_call: TRBD1; cdr3_aa: CASSLTGATGELFF; cdr3_nt: TGCGCCAGCAGCCTTACAGGGGCCACCGGGGAGCTGTTTTTT
j_call: TRBJ1-2; clone_size: NA; v_call: TRBV10-3; d_call: NA; cdr3_aa: CATMTGLYGYTF; cdr3_nt: TGTGCCACCATGACAGGCCTCTATGGCTACACCTTC
j_call: TRBJ2-6; clone_size: NA; v_call: TRBV6-2/TRBV6-3; d_call: NA; cdr3_aa: CASSYSGSASGANVLTF; cdr3_nt: TGTGCCAGCAGTTACTCCGGGTCGGCCTCTGGGGCCAACGTCCTGACTTTC
j_call: TRBJ1-4; clone_size: NA; v_call: TRBV11-2; d_call: NA; cdr3_aa: CASSLVQGGEKLFF; cdr3_nt: TGTGCCAGCAGCTTAGTTCAGGGCGGTGAAAAACTGTTTTTT
j_call: TRBJ1-2; clone_size: NA; v_call: TRBV28; d_call: TRBD1; cdr3_aa: CASSSGGHGYTF; cdr3_nt: TGTGCCAGCAGTTCAGGGGGCCATGGCTACACCTTC
j_call: TRBJ2-1; clone_size: once; v_call: TRBV2; d_call: NA; cdr3_aa: CASFWSSYNEQFF; cdr3_nt: TGTGCCAGTTTTTGGAGCTCCTACAATGAGCAGTTCTTC
j_call: TRBJ1-3; clone_size: NA; v_call: TRBV7-6; d_call: NA; cdr3_aa: CASSPDWFSGNTIYF; cdr3_nt: TGTGCCAGCAGCCCCGACTGGTTCTCTGGAAACACCATATATTTT
j_call: TRBJ1-2; clone_size: NA; v_call: TRBV5-1; d_call: NA; cdr3_aa: CASSLDRESNYGYTF; cdr3_nt: TGCGCCAGCAGCTTGGACAGGGAATCCAACTATGGCTACACCTTC
j_call: TRBJ1-2; clone_size: NA; v_call: TRBV5-1; d_call: NA; cdr3_aa: CASSPQEGSYGYTF; cdr3_nt: TGCGCCAGCAGCCCACAAGAGGGTTCCTATGGCTACACCTTC
j_call: TRBJ1-1; clone_size: few; v_call: TRBV5-8; d_call: NA; cdr3_aa: CASSPIGTRQAFF; cdr3_nt: TGTGCCAGCAGCCCTATTGGTACTAGACAAGCTTTCTTT
j_call: TRBJ2-7; clone_size: NA; v_call: TRBV7-2; d_call: NA; cdr3_aa: CASSTSGTQQYF; cdr3_nt: TGTGCCAGCAGCACCTCCGGGACTCAGCAGTACTTC
j_call: TRBJ1-2; clone_size: NA; v_call: TRBV7-9; d_call: TRBD1; cdr3_aa: CASTNPGGWNYGYTF; cdr3_nt: TGTGCCAGCACCAACCCAGGGGGTTGGAACTATGGCTACACCTTC
j_call: TRBJ2-7; clone_size: NA; v_call: TRBV12-3/TRBV12-4; d_call: NA; cdr3_aa: CASSRGSNEQYF; cdr3_nt: TGTGCCAGCTCCAGGGGAAGTAACGAGCAGTACTTC
j_call: TRBJ1-1; clone_size: NA; v_call: TRBV9; d_call: NA; cdr3_aa: CASTSSPTLARTEAFF; cdr3_nt: TGTGCCAGCACCTCGAGCCCGACATTAGCGCGCACTGAAGCTTTCTTT
j_call: TRBJ2-7; clone_size: NA; v_call: TRBV7-9; d_call: TRBD2; cdr3_aa: CASSPLAGGPSYEQYF; cdr3_nt: TGTGCCAGCAGCCCACTAGCGGGAGGGCCCTCGTACGAGCAGTACTTC
j_call: TRBJ1-1; clone_size: NA; v_call: TRBV6-2/TRBV6-3; d_call: NA; cdr3_aa: CASSYWQGETEAFF; cdr3_nt: TGTGCCAGCAGTTACTGGCAGGGCGAGACTGAAGCTTTCTTT
j_call: TRBJ2-7; clone_size: NA; v_call: TRBV24-1; d_call: NA; cdr3_aa: CATSDSQVFLGEQYF; cdr3_nt: TGTGCCACCAGTGATTCACAGGTTTTTCTAGGGGAGCAGTACTTC
j_call: TRBJ2-5; clone_size: NA; v_call: TRBV10-2; d_call: NA; cdr3_aa: CATPGGRETQYF; cdr3_nt: TGCGCCACCCCTGGGGGCAGGGAGACCCAGTACTTC
j_call: TRBJ1-2; clone_size: NA; v_call: TRBV5-6; d_call: TRBD1; cdr3_aa: CASSLPGGNYGYTF; cdr3_nt: TGTGCCAGCAGCTTGCCAGGGGGCAACTATGGCTACACCTTC